These 26 T cell receptor beta chains came from one sample sequenced in a study of CD8+CD57+ T cells in acquired aplastic anemia. It was patients with CD8+CD57+ cell expansion by flow cytometry who were chosen for sequencing. TCR beta VDJ and CDR3 profiling used genomic DNA as template. TCRdb independently ran MiXCR on the reads; one entry per CDR3 protein. The table lists approximately 260,000 distinct CDR3 sequences, around 82% of them singletons. The sample comprised sorted CD4+, CD8+, or CD8+CD57+ T cells (not recorded which) from PBMCs. The receptors were sampled from a human donor with aplastic anemia.

The rearrangement links TRBV7-2 to TRBJ2-6; 7 nucleotides line up with TRBD2. This CDR3 is 17 amino acids long. The germline V gene encodes CDR1 SGHTA and CDR2 FQGNSA. Losses at the gene ends were 4 bases for V and 0 bases for J; bases not matched to a gene: 6. CDR3 region: CASSWGRVPSGANVLTF. The CDR3, as DNA: TGTGCCAGCAGCTGGGGGAGGGTCCCCTCTGGGGCCAACGTCCTGACTTTC. The full variable domain, completed using reference TRBV7-2 and TRBJ2-6, is GAGVSQSPSNKVTEKGKDVELRCDPISGHTALYWYRQSLGQGLEFLIYFQGNSAPDKSGLPSDRFSAERTGGSVSTLTIQRTQQEDSAVYLCASSWGRVPSGANVLTFGAGSRLTVL.

The chain combines TRBV5-6 with TRBJ2-5; D is possibly TRBD2 (6 bases). Germline V gives CDR1 SGHDT, CDR2 YYEEEE. The V gene lost 10 bases and the J gene lost 0 bases, with 16 bases spanning the gap. The CDR3 consists of 14 residues. DNA for the CDR3: TGTGCCTACAGCGTGGGGGAGGACCAAGAGACCCAGTACTTC. Its protein product is CAYSVGEDQETQYF.

V gene TRBV5-5 combines with J gene TRBJ2-1; either TRBD1 or TRBD2 may supply D (5 bases each). The V and J ends lost 0 bases and 6 bases respectively, with 13 bases between them. Germline CDR1 is SGHKS and CDR2 is YYEKEE (reference sequence). The CDR3 extends over 15 amino acids. CDR3 coding DNA: TGTGCCAGCAGCTTGGACGGGGCTTCTTCCAATGAGCAGTTCTTC. Translation gives CASSLDGASSNEQFF.

The chain is built from TRBV13 and TRBJ2-2; 8 positions agree with TRBD2. The V gene's germline CDR1 is PRHDT and CDR2 FYEKMQ (reference sequence). The V and J ends lost 5 bases and 2 bases, in that order; junction bases with no gene match: 7. The CDR3 loop spans 16 amino acids. In DNA form, the CDR3 reads TGTGCCAGCAGCAAACTCGGGGGGGGCAACACCGGGGAGCTGTTTTTT. It specifies CASSKLGGGNTGELFF.

Concerning this clonotype itself: A junction end diverges from the germline sequence, so it may reflect a read error. V usage is TRBV5-4 and J usage is TRBJ1-5; D not resolved. Germline lookup yields CDR1 SGHNT and CDR2 YYREEE (reference sequence). The length of the CDR3 is 13 residues. In DNA, the CDR3 is TGTGCCACCAGCAGACCTATGGGTCAGCCCCAGCATTTT. It specifies CATSRPMGQPQHF.

Remarks on this clonotype: The junction and the germline gene differ at one end; a read error may be behind it. CDR3 DNA: TGTGCCACCAGCAGCATAGGAACAAGAGAGTCCACTGAGGCGTTCTTT. It translates to CATSSIGTRESTEAFF. This chain uses TRBV15 with TRBJ2-1, with D unresolved. CDR3 length equals 16 residues. Germline values: CDR1 LNHNV, CDR2 YYDKDF (reference sequence).

As regards this clonotype: This CDR3 fails to terminate in the conserved phenylalanine or tryptophan, so it likely reflects a read error. The DNA is left out, because the CDR3 cannot be placed on it with certainty; the CDR3 is given as TCRdb lists it. The rearrangement uses TRBV7-8 and TRBJ2-1; whether TRBD2, the table's D call, matches the DNA was not checked. Germline V gene data show CDR1 as SGHVS and CDR2 as FQNEAQ. The CDR3 spans 13 residues, counting both ends. The CDR3 protein is CVSSLGGGHEQLY.

The V call is TRBV9, the J call TRBJ2-3; D may be TRBD2 (5 bases). Germline CDR1 is SGDLS and CDR2 is YYNGEE. The CDR3 extends over 15 amino acids. The V and J ends lost 5 bases and 13 bases respectively, with 26 bases between them. CDR3 sequence: CASRGGADVQDMEYF. Written as DNA, the CDR3 is TGTGCCAGCAGAGGAGGTGCGGACGTTCAGGATATGGAGTATTTT.

The chain recombines TRBV7-6 with TRBJ2-7; TRBD1 aligns across 9 bases. The CDR3 is made up of 18 amino acids. Germline CDR1 and CDR2: SGHVS and FNYEAQ. V lost 2 bases, J lost 2 bases, and 13 bases stayed unmatched. CDR3 nucleotide sequence: TGTGCCAGCAGCTTACGCCGGGACAGGGTTGATTCACCCTACGAGCAGTACGTC. It is translated as CASSLRRDRVDSPYEQYV.

For this clonotype: The germline gene is not matched at one end of the junction; a read error may be the cause. The chain combines TRBV9 with TRBJ2-7, with TRBD2 matching over 7 bases. CDR1 is SGDLS and CDR2 is YYNGEE in the germline V gene. CDR3 length equals 12 residues. The chain's CDR3 is CAIGGAGYDQYF. CDR3 sequence (DNA): TGTGCCATCGGAGGAGCGGGGTACGATCAGTACTTC. The full variable domain, completed using reference TRBV9 and TRBJ2-7, is DSGVTQTPKHLITATGQRVTLRCSPRSGDLSVYWYQQSLDQGLQFLIQYYNGEERAKGNILERFSAQQFPDLHSELNLSSLELGDSALYFCAIGGAGYDQYFGPGTRLTVT.

The gene calls are TRBV7-6 and TRBJ1-2; 9 bases line up with TRBD1. Per the germline V gene, CDR1 is SGHVS and CDR2 is FNYEAQ. The CDR3 is 14 residues long. V trimming: 3 bases; J trimming: 7 bases; junction bases outside the gene matches: 6. The CDR3 reads CASSLGQGEGGYTF. As DNA, the CDR3 is TGTGCCAGCAGCTTGGGACAGGGAGAAGGTGGCTACACCTTC.

This sequence joins TRBV7-9 and TRBJ2-7; D is unresolved. V gave up 1 base and J gave up 6 bases, with 16 bases separating them. Germline CDR1 and CDR2: SEHNR and FQNEAQ (reference sequence). This CDR3 contains 15 residues. The CDR3 sequence: CASSLVEAQLFEQYF. CDR3 nucleotide sequence: TGTGCCAGCAGCTTAGTAGAGGCGCAGCTCTTCGAGCAGTACTTC.

This chain uses TRBV15 with TRBJ2-7, with D unresolved. Germline lookup yields CDR1 LNHNV and CDR2 YYDKDF (reference sequence). The CDR3 runs to 14 residues. V dropped 3 bases and J dropped 8 bases, with 17 bases sitting between them. CDR3 sequence: CATSSGSEQEKQYF. The CDR3 DNA reads TGTGCCACCAGCAGTGGCAGCGAGCAAGAGAAGCAGTACTTC.

The chain's CDR3 is CASRLTAGGTYEQFV. Written as DNA, the CDR3 is TGTGCCAGCAGACTTACGGCAGGGGGCACCTACGAGCAGTTCGTC. V usage is TRBV19 and J usage is TRBJ2-7, with 8 bases matching TRBD1. The CDR3 totals 15 residues. The germline gives CDR1 LNHDA, CDR2 SQIVND (reference sequence).

The chain uses TRBV10-3 and TRBJ1-5; D uncertain. From germline, CDR1 is ENHRY and CDR2 SYGVKD. CDR3 length equals 14 residues. V lost 6 bases and J 1 base, leaving 10 bases between the germline ends. The CDR3 protein is CAISDQGSNQPQHF. CDR3 sequence (DNA): TGTGCCATCAGCGACCAAGGCAGCAATCAGCCCCAGCATTTT.

The chain couples TRBV7-3 to TRBJ1-5; no clear D gene. The length of the CDR3 is 15 residues. Germline values: CDR1 SGHTA, CDR2 FQGTGA. V gave up 2 bases and J gave up 16 bases, with 24 bases separating them. CDR3 nucleotides: TGTGCCAGCAGCTTAGGGAGCGCCCGACACGTACATGACCATTTT. This codes for CASSLGSARHVHDHF. Combining the CDR3 with reference TRBV7-3 and TRBJ1-5 gives the whole variable domain GAGVSQTPSNKVTEKGKYVELRCDPISGHTALYWYRQSLGQGPEFLIYFQGTGAADDSGLPNDRFFAVRPEGSVSTLKIQRTERGDSAVYLCASSLGSARHVHDHFGDGTRLSIL.

Concerning this clonotype: The CDR3 carries no conserved terminal phenylalanine or tryptophan, so it likely arises from a read error. Because the CDR3's place on the DNA is in doubt, the DNA is left out and the CDR3 is given as listed by TCRdb. The chain couples TRBV19 to TRBJ1-6; the table's D gene call, TRBD1, was not cross checked with the DNA. A total of 16 residues make up the CDR3, ends included. Germline V gene sequence: CDR1 LNHDA, CDR2 SQIVND (reference sequence). CDR3 protein: CASSMGENRYTEPFLG.

With respect to this clonotype: The missing conserved phenylalanine or tryptophan at the end of this CDR3 makes a read error likely. The V gene is TRBV2, the J gene TRBJ1-6, with TRBD1 matching over 7 bases. V lost 6 bases and J lost 13; bases outside the gene matches: 15. In germline, CDR1 is SNHLY, CDR2 FYNNEI. This CDR3 spans 15 amino acids. DNA of the CDR3: TGTGCCAGCAGGGGCACTAGCACAGGGGACTCGCCCCTCCACTTA. Translated, it gives CASRGTSTGDSPLHL.

As to this clonotype: Mismatch with germline at one junction end may stem from a read error. This chain links TRBV7-7 with TRBJ2-5, with a possible D match to TRBD2 (6 bases). The V gene's germline CDR1 is SSHAT and CDR2 FNYEAQ (reference sequence). CDR3 size: 14 residues. Here the CDR3 reads CASSGGAHQETQYF. As DNA, the CDR3 is TGTGCTAGCAGCGGAGGGGCACACCAAGAGACCCAGTACTTC.

A remark on this clonotype: Without the conserved terminal phenylalanine or tryptophan, this CDR3 likely stems from a read error. The DNA is omitted, as the CDR3 cannot be located on it reliably, and the CDR3 follows TCRdb's listing. The CDR3 here is CASRYAGTDGPNV. The chain is built from TRBV7-9 and TRBJ2-3; whether TRBD2, the table's D call, matches the DNA was not checked. With termini counted, the CDR3 has 13 amino acids. Germline V gene lookup returns CDR1 SEHNR and CDR2 FQNEAQ (reference sequence).

This clonotype occurred a few times. The rearrangement uses TRBV4-3 and TRBJ2-1, with 10 bases that match TRBD1. The CDR3 has 15 residues. The V gene's germline CDR1 is LGHNA and CDR2 YSLEER. V was clipped by 3 bases and J by 7 bases; unmatched bases: 6. CDR3 amino acids: CASSHDRGHSNEQFF. The DNA for the CDR3 is TGCGCCAGCAGCCACGACAGGGGGCATTCAAATGAGCAGTTCTTC.

Comments on this clonotype: This likely comes from a read error, as the CDR3 has no conserved phenylalanine or tryptophan at its end. Because the CDR3's place on the DNA is in doubt, the DNA is left out and the CDR3 is given as listed by TCRdb. The genes are TRBV7-7 and TRBJ1-1. Germline CDR1 reads SSHAT; CDR2 reads FNYEAQ (reference sequence). The CDR3 spans 13 amino acids, including both terminal residues. CDR3: CASSLRYGSDEEQ.

The rearrangement joins TRBV5-5 to TRBJ1-2, with unresolved D. This CDR3 region has 13 residues. V dropped 4 bases and J dropped 6 bases, with 13 bases sitting between them. Per the germline V gene, CDR1 is SGHKS and CDR2 is YYEKEE (reference sequence). The CDR3 is CASSPPTAHGYTF. In nucleotides, the CDR3 is TGTGCCAGCAGCCCGCCAACTGCGCATGGCTACACCTTC.

This clonotype occurred many times. The chain employs TRBV9 and TRBJ2-5, with D perhaps TRBD2 (6 bases). Germline V gene sequence: CDR1 SGDLS, CDR2 YYNGEE. This CDR3 is built from 16 residues. The V end was cut by 4 bases, the J end by 2 bases, with 18 bases between. The CDR3 DNA reads TGTGCCAGCAGCCCTGCGGGCGGGGCGGTACAAGAGACCCAGTACTTC. It is translated as CASSPAGGAVQETQYF.

Comment on this clonotype: The junction departs from germline at one end; a sequencing error may be responsible. The J gene is TRBJ2-5, the V gene TRBV7-6; TRBD2 aligns across 8 bases. Germline CDR1 is SGHVS and CDR2 is FNYEAQ. There are 14 residues in the CDR3. The CDR3 protein is CASSTGIAGPTNEF. The CDR3 DNA is TGTGCCAGCAGCACCGGCATAGCGGGACCTACGAATGAGTTC.

About this clonotype: As the CDR3 is not closed by the conserved phenylalanine or tryptophan, this likely results from a read error. The chain is built from TRBV7-8 and TRBJ2-3; TRBD1 agrees at 7 bases. Losses at the gene ends were 8 bases for V and 10 bases for J; bases not matched to a gene: 12. The CDR3 length is 13 residues. Germline CDR1 is SGHVS and CDR2 is FQNEAQ. The CDR3 sequence: CASGEGGSDAQYY. In nucleotides, the CDR3 is TGTGCCAGCGGCGAAGGGGGCAGTGATGCGCAGTATTAT.